This TCR beta chain was observed in a study of Ad26.COV2.S vaccination and SARS-CoV-2 variants. Background on the study: Donor was one of the participants in the Ad26.COV2.S arm of the COV1001 trial. By the intramuscular route, Ad26.COV2.S was given once, or twice 56 days apart.

Regarding this clone: Its antigen is unknown.

Sequenced by immunoSEQ multiplex PCR; TCRdb stores in-frame clones only, minus some. The table lists around 300,000 clones, about 89% of them singletons. The V and J ends lost 6 bases and 1 base respectively, with 18 bases between them. CDR1 is MNHEY and CDR2 is SMNVEV in the germline V gene (reference sequence). The CDR3 contains 17 residues. Notes on the study in general: Compared with placebo recipients, vaccine recipients had higher spike-specific TCR breadth.

Indicated treatment: about 20 received Ad26.COV2.S at low or high dose, single or two shots; roughly 5 received placebo; per-sample allocation not given. Day 63 following the first vaccine or placebo injection was when the samples were taken. Vaccination employed an Ad26 vector expressing the Wuhan-strain SARS-CoV-2 spike. This specimen consisted of peripheral blood, obtained in a trial of Ad26.COV2.S vaccine versus placebo. This TCR came from a person aged 18-65 years who received the Ad26.COV2.S COVID-19 vaccine or a placebo. The chain carries TRBV27 and TRBJ1-4; maybe TRBD1 (5 bases). CDR3 region: CASRGGGGEGTNEKLFF. The CDR3 region has the DNA TGTGCCAGCAGGGGTGGTGGAGGGGAAGGAACTAATGAAAAACTGTTTTTT.